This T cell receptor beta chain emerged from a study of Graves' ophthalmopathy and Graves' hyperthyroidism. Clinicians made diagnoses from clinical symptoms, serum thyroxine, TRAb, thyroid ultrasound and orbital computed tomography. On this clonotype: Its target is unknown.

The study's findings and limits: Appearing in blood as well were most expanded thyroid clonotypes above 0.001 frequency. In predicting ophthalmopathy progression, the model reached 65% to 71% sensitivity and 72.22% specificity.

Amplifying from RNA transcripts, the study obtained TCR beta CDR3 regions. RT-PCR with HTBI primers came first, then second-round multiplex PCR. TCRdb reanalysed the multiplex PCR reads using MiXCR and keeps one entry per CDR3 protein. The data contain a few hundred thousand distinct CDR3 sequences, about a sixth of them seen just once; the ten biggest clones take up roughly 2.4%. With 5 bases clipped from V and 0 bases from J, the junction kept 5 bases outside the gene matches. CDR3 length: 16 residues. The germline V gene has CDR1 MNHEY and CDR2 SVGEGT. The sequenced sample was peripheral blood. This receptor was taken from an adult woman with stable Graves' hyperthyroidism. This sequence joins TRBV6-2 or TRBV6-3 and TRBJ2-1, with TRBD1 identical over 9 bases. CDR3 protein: CASSRQGDRSYNEQFF. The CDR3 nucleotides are TGTGCCAGCAGTAGACAGGGGGACCGCTCCTACAATGAGCAGTTCTTC.